This T cell receptor (beta chain) was recovered during a study of cytomegalovirus exposure and HLA in healthy donors. Study-wide results and caveats: A later analysis found most CMV-associated TCR beta chains apparently HLA-restricted. TCR beta chain V- and J-gene trimming was linked, in a later analysis, to a missense variant in DCLRE1C. What TCR beta sequences reportedly achieved was accurate prediction of HLA-A and HLA-B alleles in most subjects.

From its first to its last residue, the CDR3 has 16 amino acids. Germline CDR1 reads MNHEY; CDR2 reads SMNVEV (reference sequence). Remarks on this clone: Its antigen is not identified. No DNA is shown, since the ends of the CDR3 on it are uncertain; the CDR3 is the one TCRdb lists.

At sampling all donors were nominally healthy, likely with unrecorded immune exposures. Researchers ran the PCR with 60 Vbeta and 13 Jbeta primers. The protocol was immunoSEQ multiplex PCR, while the TCRdb copy is restricted to in-frame clones and leaves out a portion. The sample gives about 150,000 clones, around 80% of which show up once; 5.6% is in the top ten. Material for sequencing was PBMCs. This TCR derives from a woman aged 40 to 55 in good health and CMV-seropositive. V usage is TRBV27 and J usage is TRBJ2-7; the table's D call, TRBD1, has no DNA check behind it. CDR3 region: CASSSSTGETLYEQYF.